These T cell receptor beta chains were read from a single sample in a study of STAT5B mutations in CD4+ large granular lymphocyte leukemia. Generated by immunoSEQ multiplex PCR, the TCRdb table keeps only in-frame clones and is missing some. The data hold about 32,000 clones, with 85% observed a single time. Sequencing was carried out using CD4+ T cells from blood buffy coats. These receptors all come from a human donor in good health. Each CDR3 is given with its conserved first and last residue. D genes are given only for firm matches. Clone sizes are given selectively: once, few, many, or a class where the clone is expanded.

d_gene,abundance,j_gene,v_gene,CDR3nt,CDR3aa
-,-,TRBJ2-3,TRBV11-2,TGTGCCAGCAGCTTCACAGGGAGCACAGATACGCAGTATTTT,CASSFTGSTDTQYF
-,-,TRBJ1-3,TRBV18,TGTGCCAGCTCCCCCGGGACGGACTCTGGAAACACCATATATTTT,CASSPGTDSGNTIYF
TRBD2,-,TRBJ2-1,TRBV30,TGTGCCTGGAGTGCCTCACCCATAGCGGGAGGGGGTATAAATGAGCAGTTCTTC,CAWSASPIAGGGINEQFF
TRBD1,-,TRBJ1-1,TRBV27,TGTGCCAGCAGTGCCGAAATTACGGGACAGATGAACACTGAAGCTTTCTTT,CASSAEITGQMNTEAFF
-,-,TRBJ2-5,TRBV5-4,TGTGCCAGCAGCTCCCCCGACTACCAAGAGACCCAGTACTTC,CASSSPDYQETQYF
-,-,TRBJ1-4,TRBV7-7,TGTGCCAGCAGCTTAGGTGTAGGGACTAATGAAAAACTGTTTTTT,CASSLGVGTNEKLFF
TRBD1,once,TRBJ2-3,TRBV27,TGTGCCAGCAGTTGGACAGGGGGTGCAGATACGCAGTATTTT,CASSWTGGADTQYF
TRBD2,-,TRBJ2-2,TRBV30,TGTGCCCTCGGGGGGAGAGGGGAGCTGTTTTTT,CALGGRGELFF
TRBD1,-,TRBJ1-2,TRBV28,TGTGCCAGCGTGACAGGGGGCGCGGAAAACTATGGCTACACCTTC,CASVTGGAENYGYTF
TRBD2,-,TRBJ2-2,TRBV7-3,TGTGCCAGCAGCTTAGCGGGGACTAGAGCCGGCGGGGAGCTGTTTTTT,CASSLAGTRAGGELFF
-,-,TRBJ1-4,TRBV28,TGTGCCAGCAGTACCCCGGGCCGACCTAATGAAAAACTGTTTTTT,CASSTPGRPNEKLFF
TRBD2,-,TRBJ2-7,TRBV4-1,TGCGCCAGCAGCCGCCAGCGGGAGGGCCCATACGAGCAGTACTTC,CASSRQREGPYEQYF
TRBD2,-,TRBJ2-3,TRBV7-3,TGTGCCAGCAGCTTACTAGCGGCGGCGAGCACAGATACGCAGTATTTT,CASSLLAAASTDTQYF
TRBD1,-,TRBJ2-1,TRBV4-3,TGCGCCAGCAGCCAAGGTGGCCGGGACAGACCCTTCTTC,CASSQGGRDRPFF
-,-,TRBJ1-3,TRBV19,TGTGCCAGTCGGACCCAGGGTCAGGGATCTGGAAACACCATATATTTT,CASRTQGQGSGNTIYF
-,-,TRBJ2-1,TRBV6-6,TGTGCCAGCAGTTTAGACGGCCCCTATAATGAGCAGTTCTTC,CASSLDGPYNEQFF
-,-,TRBJ2-1,TRBV9,TGTGCCAGCAGCCCTAAGGGGGTAGGAGGGGGGTACGTTGAGCAGTTCTTC,CASSPKGVGGGYVEQFF
TRBD2,-,TRBJ2-5,TRBV7-2,TGTGCCAGCAGCCCGACTAGCGTAAACCAAGAGACCCAGTACTTC,CASSPTSVNQETQYF
-,-,TRBJ2-7,TRBV7-2,TGTGCCAGCAGCTTAGCGGGCAGACCCGACGAGCAGTACTTC,CASSLAGRPDEQYF
-,-,TRBJ2-4,TRBV29-1,TGCAGCGTTCGACTGACCCCGTTCACGACGACAGCCTTGGCCAAAAACATTCAGTACTTC,CSVRLTPFTTTALAKNIQYF
-,-,TRBJ2-3,TRBV6-1,TGTGCAGCGAGAGCCCCCAGCACAGATACGCAGTATTTT,CAARAPSTDTQYF
-,-,TRBJ2-7,TRBV5-1,TGCGCCAGCAGCACCCATGGGGGCGAGCAGTACTTC,CASSTHGGEQYF
-,-,TRBJ2-1,TRBV4-3,TGCGCCAGCAGCCAAGAGGGACGGTCCAATGAGCAGTTCTTC,CASSQEGRSNEQFF
-,once,TRBJ2-7,TRBV5-1,TGCGCCAGCAGTACCGCTACCAGTAGAAACTCCTACGAGCAGTACTTC,CASSTATSRNSYEQYF
-,-,TRBJ1-2,TRBV7-8,TGTGCCAGCAGCCCAGGACTCGACTATGGCTACACCTTC,CASSPGLDYGYTF
-,few,TRBJ2-7,TRBV5-1,TGCGCCAGCAGGGGACCCCTGGGAGGCGAGCAGTACTTC,CASRGPLGGEQYF
-,-,TRBJ2-4,TRBV5-4,TGTGCCAGCAGCGCCGAAAGTCAGGGTGTCAAAAACATTCAGTACTTC,CASSAESQGVKNIQYF
TRBD2,-,TRBJ2-5,TRBV6-5,TGTGCCAGCAGTTACTCGGTTGGGGGGGTGGGAGAGACCCAGTACTTC,CASSYSVGGVGETQYF
TRBD1,-,TRBJ2-3,TRBV6-5,TGTGCCAGCAGTTACTCGACAGGGACAGATACGCAGTATTTT,CASSYSTGTDTQYF
TRBD1,few,TRBJ2-7,TRBV5-1,TGCGCCAGCAGTACCTCCGGGACAGGTCCTTACGAGCAGTACTTC,CASSTSGTGPYEQYF
TRBD2,-,TRBJ2-2,TRBV5-1,TGCGCCAGCAGCGGGGGCTCTAGCGGGAGTTTCACCGGGGAGCTGTTTTTT,CASSGGSSGSFTGELFF
-,-,TRBJ1-2,TRBV7-2,TGTGCCAGCAGCTTGGTAGCCGGGCAGAGGGCTGGCTATGGCTACACCTTC,CASSLVAGQRAGYGYTF
-,few,TRBJ1-1,TRBV2,TGTGCCAGCAGATCCGGGACAAACACTGAAGCTTTCTTT,CASRSGTNTEAFF
-,-,TRBJ2-2,TRBV27,TGTGCCAGCAGTTTTTGGCGGCCGAACACCGGGGAGCTGTTTTTT,CASSFWRPNTGELFF
-,few,TRBJ1-1,TRBV2,TGTGCCAGCAGTGATCAATTAATGGTAGGGGCTGAAGCTTTCTTT,CASSDQLMVGAEAFF
-,once,TRBJ2-5,TRBV5-4,TGTGCCAGCAGCTTGAACGGGGGAGTTGGTCGGGAGACCCAGTACTTC,CASSLNGGVGRETQYF
-,-,TRBJ2-5,TRBV23-1,TGCGCCAGCAGTCAAGCTAGCGTAAAGAAAGAGACCCAGTACTTC,CASSQASVKKETQYF
TRBD1,-,TRBJ1-2,TRBV4-1,TGCGCCAGCAGCCAAGGAGGAGGGGGCGGCTATGGCTACACCTTC,CASSQGGGGGYGYTF